What follows are 11 T cell receptor beta chains derived from one specimen sequenced in a study of blood T cell repertoires in COVID-19. Profiled with immunoSEQ multiplex PCR; TCRdb holds only in-frame clones, not every one. Counted here are around 400,000 clones, roughly 80% occurring once; the ten biggest clones make up approximately 5.4%. Material for sequencing was PBMCs or T cells enriched from blood (not recorded which). Receptors were obtained from a woman between 45 and 65 years old who had recovered from COVID-19.

The V gene is TRBV5-6, the J gene TRBJ2-4, with D unresolved. Germline loops: CDR1 SGHDT, CDR2 YYEEEE. The CDR3 contains 13 residues. V was trimmed by 0 bases and J by 1 base, leaving 2 bases between them. CDR3 amino acids: CASSLAAKNIQYF. CDR3 DNA sequence: TGTGCCAGCAGCTTGGCGGCCAAAAACATTCAGTACTTC.

This clone was seen just once. The chain has TRBV20-1 and TRBJ1-3; 10 bases map to TRBD1. J gave up 4 bases and V 3 bases, and 9 bases lay outside the gene matches. CDR1 is DFQATT, CDR2 SNEGSKA, per germline (reference sequence). CDR3 length: 16 residues. CDR3 DNA sequence: TGCAGTGCTAGTTCCCGGGACAGGGGCTTCGGAAACACCATATATTTT. Translating it yields CSASSRDRGFGNTIYF.

The V and J genes are TRBV10-3 and TRBJ2-7; 7 bases map to TRBD1. V trimming: 4 bases; J trimming: 0 bases; junction bases outside the gene matches: 3. Germline CDR1 ENHRY, CDR2 SYGVKD. The length of the CDR3 is 14 residues. CDR3 coding DNA: TGTGCCATCAGTGGTGACAGGGACTCCTACGAGCAGTACTTC. Its protein is CAISGDRDSYEQYF.

V gene TRBV2 combines with J gene TRBJ2-3; D is unclear. V dropped 6 bases and J dropped 4 bases, with 8 bases sitting between them. CDR3 size: 12 residues. Germline CDR1 reads SNHLY; CDR2 reads FYNNEI. DNA for the CDR3: TGTGCCAGCAGCTACGCGGCAGATACGCAGTATTTT. This encodes CASSYAADTQYF.

The V gene is TRBV24-1, the J gene TRBJ1-1; D is uncertain. Looked up from germline, CDR1 is KGHDR and CDR2 is SFDVKD. V was clipped by 3 bases and J by 13 bases, with 11 bases between them. This CDR3 has 11 amino acids. The CDR3 DNA reads as TGTGCCACCAGTGATGCGATCGAGATTTTCTTT. Its translation is CATSDAIEIFF.

The gene calls are TRBV30 and TRBJ1-2, with 10 positions matching TRBD1. V shed 7 bases and J 4 bases; nucleotides not matched to a gene: 12. Germline V gene data show CDR1 as GTSNPN and CDR2 as SVGIG (reference sequence). This CDR3 comprises 15 residues. DNA for the CDR3: TGTGCCTTATCCTTATGGGACAGGGGATCCTATGGCTACACCTTC. Translated, it gives CALSLWDRGSYGYTF.

This chain connects TRBV7-9 to TRBJ2-5; 7 nucleotides match TRBD2. CDR3 length: 18 amino acids. Trimming removed 0 bases from V and 3 bases from J; junction bases left unmatched: 13. Germline V gene data show CDR1 as SEHNR and CDR2 as FQNEAQ (reference sequence). Here the CDR3 reads CASSLAGGNPIQEETQYF. The CDR3 DNA reads as TGTGCCAGCAGCTTAGCGGGGGGGAACCCAATACAAGAAGAGACCCAGTACTTC.

The chain links TRBV3-1 (or the pseudogene TRBV3-2) to TRBJ1-2, with D unresolved. Trimming cost V 0 bases and J 14 bases, with 13 bases left between them. The CDR3 sequence is 12 residues long. Germline CDR1 reads LGHDT; CDR2 reads YNNKEL (reference sequence). The CDR3 region has the DNA TGTGCCAGCAGCCAAGATCCCCCGGTGCGTACCTTC. Protein sequence: CASSQDPPVRTF.

V is TRBV7-2 and J is TRBJ1-2; D may be TRBD1 (5 bases). CDR3 length equals 13 residues. Trimming shortened V by 5 bases and J by 6 bases, and 13 bases separated the two germline ends. Germline CDR1 is SGHTA and CDR2 is FQGNSA. CDR3 sequence: CASSPGRTNGYTF. For the CDR3, the DNA is TGTGCCAGCAGCCCAGGGCGGACAAATGGCTACACCTTC. The entire variable domain, with the rest obtained from reference TRBV7-2 and TRBJ1-2, is as follows: GAGVSQSPSNKVTEKGKDVELRCDPISGHTALYWYRQSLGQGLEFLIYFQGNSAPDKSGLPSDRFSAERTGGSVSTLTIQRTQQEDSAVYLCASSPGRTNGYTFGSGTRLTVV.

The chain links TRBV24-1 to TRBJ1-1; no definite D call. The CDR3 spans 11 residues. V was cut by 3 bases and J by 7 bases, with 5 bases left in between. The germline gives CDR1 KGHDR, CDR2 SFDVKD. CDR3 bases: TGTGCCACCAGTGATGGACTTGAAGCTTTCTTT. Translating gives CATSDGLEAFF.

V and J are TRBV19 and TRBJ2-7, with 7 nucleotides matching TRBD1. The CDR3 consists of 15 residues. Germline V lookup: CDR1 LNHDA, CDR2 SQIVND (reference sequence). J was trimmed by 3 bases and V by 0 bases; bases with no gene match: 5. In nucleotides, the CDR3 is TGTGCCAGTAGTATAGATCGGGCAGGGGGCTACGAGCAGTACTTC. Its translation: CASSIDRAGGYEQYF.